This T cell receptor beta chain was captured in a study of T cells after posttransplantation cyclophosphamide. A note on this clone: What it binds is not known.

After removal of 3 bases from V and 2 bases from J, the junction contained 7 bases not matched to a gene. From germline, CDR1 is SSHAT and CDR2 FNYEAQ (reference sequence). The length of the CDR3 is 15 residues. Control samples came 1 year after myeloablative marrow transplants with methotrexate plus calcineurin inhibitor. Findings and limits, study-wide: Recipient CMV seropositivity and CMV reactivation strongly tracked TRB clonality. Tissue-infiltrating T cells from skin or gut overlapped little with blood T cells. Donor CD8+ memory clones often dominated recipient blood repertoires at later times.

Using immunoSEQ multiplex PCR, the repertoire was profiled, and TCRdb retains in-frame clones only, with some absent. This table has about 16,000 clones, 80% to 90% appearing once. The receptor was isolated from a male patient aged 50 to 59 who received an allogeneic stem cell transplant from an unrelated donor, was CMV-positive, and had chronic GVHD only. Some of these T cells may belong to the graft donor. The chain uses TRBV7-7 and TRBJ2-7; 7 bases are shared with TRBD1. The input for sequencing was PBMCs, taken after an allogeneic stem cell transplant with a calcineurin inhibitor and methotrexate. In nucleotides, the CDR3 is TGTGCCAGCAGCTTTTCAACAGGGGAGACCTACGAGCAGTACTTC. This codes for CASSFSTGETYEQYF.